The present entry profiles one T cell receptor beta chain with its context. The sample is drawn from a study of blood T cell repertoires in COVID-19. Study as a whole: Spain, Italy and the United States supplied samples that represented acute and convalescent COVID-19. The cDNA or gDNA used as material had been derived from T cells, B-cell-depleted T cells, or PBMCs.

The protocol was immunoSEQ multiplex PCR, while the TCRdb copy is restricted to in-frame clones and leaves out a portion. The repertoire holds about 250,000 clones, 70% to 90% seen once, with 3% to 3.5% in the top ten. The CDR3 is made up of 13 amino acids. V gave up 2 bases and J gave up 5 bases, with 8 bases separating them. This clonotype was obtained from a man in his late teens or twenties with active or convalescent COVID-19. The sequencing sample was made of peripheral blood. V usage is TRBV12-3 or TRBV12-4 and J usage is TRBJ2-3; the D is unclear. The CDR3 DNA reads TGTGCCAGCAGTTTAATTCCGGTAGATACGCAGTATTTT. It is translated as CASSLIPVDTQYF.